The rows below give T cell receptor beta chains drawn from one sample of a study of T-cell reconstitution after alpha-beta-depleted transplantation in children. In TCRdb, the PCR reads were re-called with MiXCR into one record per CDR3 protein. This table holds 500,000 to 650,000 distinct CDR3 sequences, 10% to 15% found once. Source: PBMCs, mostly from graft donor cells, taken 360 days after TCRalphabeta/CD19-depleted stem cell transplant. Source of these receptors: a male patient between 5 and 17 years old who had a stem cell transplant for acute myeloid leukemia, so the T cells may come from the graft donor. CDR3s include the opening cysteine and the closing phenylalanine or tryptophan. Each record gives: D gene, V gene, J gene, clone size, CDR3 protein, CDR3 DNA. A D gene is named only where the DNA matches it firmly. Clone sizes are given selectively: once, few, many, or a class where the clone is expanded.

d_call: -; v_call: TRBV20-1; j_call: TRBJ1-2; clone_size: few; cdr3_aa: CSARVPGGRDYGYTF; cdr3_nt: TGCAGTGCTAGAGTACCCGGAGGGCGGGACTATGGCTACACCTTC
d_call: -; v_call: TRBV24-1; j_call: TRBJ2-5; clone_size: few; cdr3_aa: CATAFRAGRQETQYF; cdr3_nt: TGTGCCACCGCTTTCCGGGCAGGGCGGCAAGAGACCCAGTACTTC
d_call: -; v_call: TRBV5-5; j_call: TRBJ2-1; clone_size: few; cdr3_aa: CASSHSNPSYNEQFF; cdr3_nt: TGTGCCAGCAGTCACAGTAACCCGTCCTACAATGAGCAGTTCTTC
d_call: TRBD2; v_call: TRBV10-3; j_call: TRBJ2-1; clone_size: many; cdr3_aa: CASQGVGGPSDEQFF; cdr3_nt: TGTGCCTCCCAAGGCGTGGGAGGGCCCTCGGATGAGCAGTTCTTC
d_call: TRBD1; v_call: TRBV20-1; j_call: TRBJ2-7; clone_size: few; cdr3_aa: CSAPTGRTYEQYF; cdr3_nt: TGCAGTGCTCCGACAGGGAGAACCTACGAGCAGTACTTC
d_call: -; v_call: TRBV28; j_call: TRBJ2-4; clone_size: few; cdr3_aa: CASRWAGVGPSAKNIQYF; cdr3_nt: TGTGCCAGCAGATGGGCAGGGGTTGGGCCTTCAGCCAAAAACATTCAGTACTTC
d_call: -; v_call: TRBV12-3/TRBV12-4; j_call: TRBJ2-5; clone_size: many; cdr3_aa: CASSLRGRNRETQYF; cdr3_nt: TGTGCCAGCAGTTTAAGGGGGAGGAATCGAGAGACCCAGTACTTC
d_call: -; v_call: TRBV18; j_call: TRBJ2-7; clone_size: -; cdr3_aa: CASSLVGDGRSYEQYF; cdr3_nt: TGTGCCAGCTCACTAGTCGGCGACGGGCGGTCCTACGAGCAGTACTTC
d_call: -; v_call: TRBV24-1; j_call: TRBJ2-7; clone_size: few; cdr3_aa: CATEGGLSSYEQYF; cdr3_nt: TGTGCCACCGAGGGTGGACTTAGCTCCTACGAGCAGTACTTC
d_call: TRBD1; v_call: TRBV20-1; j_call: TRBJ1-6; clone_size: -; cdr3_aa: CSATQGAYSPLHF; cdr3_nt: TGCAGTGCTACCCAGGGGGCTTATTCACCCCTCCACTTT
d_call: -; v_call: TRBV4-3; j_call: TRBJ1-2; clone_size: -; cdr3_aa: CASSRRSGYGYTF; cdr3_nt: TGCGCCAGCAGCCGAAGGAGCGGCTATGGCTACACCTTC
d_call: TRBD1; v_call: TRBV20-1; j_call: TRBJ2-3; clone_size: -; cdr3_aa: CSASGTVSTDTQYF; cdr3_nt: TGCAGTGCTAGCGGGACAGTGAGCACAGATACGCAGTATTTT
d_call: -; v_call: TRBV6-2/TRBV6-3; j_call: TRBJ1-5; clone_size: -; cdr3_aa: CASSPHQGDGNQPQHF; cdr3_nt: TGTGCCAGCAGCCCGCACCAGGGAGATGGCAATCAGCCCCAGCATTTT
d_call: -; v_call: TRBV12-3/TRBV12-4; j_call: TRBJ2-7; clone_size: few; cdr3_aa: CASRPGGGSEQYF; cdr3_nt: TGTGCCAGCAGGCCAGGGGGGGGATCCGAGCAGTACTTC